Sequencing of this T cell receptor (beta chain) was carried out in a study of shared clonotypes between healthy human individuals. It was CD45RO-negative cells, positively selected for CCR7, that made up naive CD8 cells, with terminally differentiated effector memory CD45RA+ cells excluded. This clone came up a few times. The antigen is unknown. Authors' methods: ImmunoSEQ supplied junction-only sequences lacking quality scores, so filtering was different. Sequencing was performed with immunoSEQ multiplex PCR; in TCRdb, only in-frame clones are kept and a portion is missing. V and J calls and clone size are as listed in that table; D and trimming were resolved from the DNA. Counted here are about 600,000 clones, nearly 97% occurring once; the ten biggest clones make up about 0.11%. The CDR3 runs to 15 residues. Germline values: CDR1 KGHSY, CDR2 FQNENV. Unmatched junction bases numbered 6, after V lost 2 bases and J lost 4 bases.

Points from the study as a whole: Naive subsets usually exceeded memory subsets in estimated richness.

The sample comprised naive CD8+ T cells sorted from blood. V and J are TRBV16 and TRBJ1-1, with 8 positions matching TRBD1. The TCR sequence derives from a woman aged 25 to 39 in good health. CDR3 nucleotide sequence: TGTGCCAGCAGCCAACGAGTTGACAGGGGCACTGAAGCTTTCTTT. This gives the protein CASSQRVDRGTEAFF.